This is a list of T cell receptor beta chains from one sample in a study of long-term antiretroviral therapy in people with HIV. The table came from immunoSEQ multiplex PCR; TCRdb's copy has only in-frame clones and leaves some out. The sample holds around 25,000 clones; over 75% are singletons and the top ten take approximately 5.1%. The sequenced sample was unsorted PBMCs, obtained 1.1 years before starting antiretroviral therapy. These receptors came from a woman aged 25 to 39 with HIV. Each CDR3 is given with its conserved first and last residue.

V gene,CDR3 protein
TRBV9,CASSVGGMTLETQYF
TRBV4-1,CASSPEGHSSYNSPLHF
TRBV7-2,CASSLAVVSGGAYEQYF
TRBV5-1,CASSSNSYEQYF
TRBV6-5,CASTQGWGETQYF
TRBV6-1,CASSETSDSGNTIYF
TRBV2,CATLARVSLADTQYF
TRBV30,CAWSVPWRQAVPGELFF
TRBV5-1,CASSKDGSQETQYF
TRBV30,CACYLDRGRAFF
TRBV5-4,CASSLGLGDGYTF
TRBV29-1,CSVGPGQVKETQYF
TRBV14,CASSQEWGSRGNEQFF
TRBV30,CAWSLCDRGEETQYF
TRBV7-2,CASSLGGGIYYEQYF
TRBV13,CASSSSAGGYETQYF
TRBV27,CASSGGQGTPWGYEQYF
TRBV11-2,CASSLGLEQYF
TRBV7-3,CASSQRQGRSGELFF
TRBV9,CASSETGDTNYGYTF
TRBV7-3,CASSLTTETEAFF
TRBV10-3,CAISNTRKSSTDTQYF
TRBV9,CASTPNLGGAIGYTF
TRBV4-2,CASSQATSGNTDTQYF
TRBV10-3,CAISRGVAEKLFF
TRBV6-1,CASSGRSNTKAFF
TRBV7-2,CASSSPTRRTEAFF
TRBV9,CASSSDRNTGELFF
TRBV6-1,CASSEARAGPNVYF
TRBV7-9,CASSGPFPGRTDTQYF
TRBV5-8,CASSFPLDRGRGNSPLHF
TRBV4-2,CASSQVLLQEDQPQHF
TRBV6-5,CASTSRAGYGYTF
TRBV2,CASSEAGGAGANVLTF
TRBV4-1,CASSQPTTRGMFGEQFF
TRBV5-1,CASSITAGTNTEAFF
TRBV5-1,CASSFEPFRVNGYTF
TRBV27,CASAGSGSGANVLTF
TRBV6-5,CASSSTTGELFF
TRBV13,CASSRGLAGGPQETQYF